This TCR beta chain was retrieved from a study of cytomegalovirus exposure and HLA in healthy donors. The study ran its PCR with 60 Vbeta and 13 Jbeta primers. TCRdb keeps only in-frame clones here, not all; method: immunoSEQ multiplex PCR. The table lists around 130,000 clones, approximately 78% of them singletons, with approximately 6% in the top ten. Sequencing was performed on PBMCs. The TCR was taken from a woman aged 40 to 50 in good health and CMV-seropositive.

CDR3 loop: CASSLTSQGAGEQYF. The CDR3 DNA sequence: TGTGCCAGCAGCTTAACCTCGCAGGGGGCAGGCGAGCAGTACTTC. The rearrangement links TRBV11-3 to TRBJ2-7; TRBD1 aligns across 8 bases. Germline V gene sequence: CDR1 SGHNT, CDR2 YENEEA. CDR3 length: 15 residues. V lost 2 bases, J lost 6 bases, and 9 bases stayed unmatched.